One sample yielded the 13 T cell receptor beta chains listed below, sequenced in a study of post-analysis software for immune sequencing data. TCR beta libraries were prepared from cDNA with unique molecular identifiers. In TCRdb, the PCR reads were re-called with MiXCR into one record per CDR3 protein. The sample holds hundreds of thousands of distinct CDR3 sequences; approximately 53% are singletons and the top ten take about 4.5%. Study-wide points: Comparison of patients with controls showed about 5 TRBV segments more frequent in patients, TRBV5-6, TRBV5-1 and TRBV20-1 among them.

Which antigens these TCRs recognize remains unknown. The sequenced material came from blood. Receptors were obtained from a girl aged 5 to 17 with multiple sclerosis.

CDR3 in DNA: TGCAGTGCTAGCGGCCTGATGAACACTGAAGCTTTCTTT. Protein sequence: CSASGLMNTEAFF. The gene calls are TRBV20-1 and TRBJ1-1; D is undetermined. The ends were cut back, 3 bases at V and 0 bases at J, with 8 bases in the middle. Germline V gives CDR1 DFQATT, CDR2 SNEGSKA (reference sequence). The length of the CDR3 is 13 residues.

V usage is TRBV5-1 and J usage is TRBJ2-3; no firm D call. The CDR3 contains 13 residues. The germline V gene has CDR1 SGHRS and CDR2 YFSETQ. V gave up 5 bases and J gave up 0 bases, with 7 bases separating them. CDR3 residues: CASSYASTDTQYF. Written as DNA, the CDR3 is TGCGCCAGCAGTTACGCTAGCACAGATACGCAGTATTTT.

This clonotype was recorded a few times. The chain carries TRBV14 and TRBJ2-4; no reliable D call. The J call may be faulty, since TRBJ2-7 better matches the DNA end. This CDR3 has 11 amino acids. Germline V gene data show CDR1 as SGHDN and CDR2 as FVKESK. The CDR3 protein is CAPSVGYEQYF. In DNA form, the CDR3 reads TGTGCCCCCTCTGTCGGATACGAGCAGTACTTC.

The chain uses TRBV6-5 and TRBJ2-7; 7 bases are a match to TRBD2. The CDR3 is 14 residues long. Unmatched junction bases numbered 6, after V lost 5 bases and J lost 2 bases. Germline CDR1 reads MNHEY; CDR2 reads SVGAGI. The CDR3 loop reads CASSNIRGAYEQYF. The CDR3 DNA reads TGTGCCAGCAGTAATATCCGGGGGGCCTACGAGCAGTACTTC.

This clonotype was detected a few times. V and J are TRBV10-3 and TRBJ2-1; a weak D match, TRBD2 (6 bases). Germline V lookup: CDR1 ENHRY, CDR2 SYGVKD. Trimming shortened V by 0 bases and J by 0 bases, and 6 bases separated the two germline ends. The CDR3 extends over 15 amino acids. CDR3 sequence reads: CAISESTSSYNEQFF. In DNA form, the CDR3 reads TGTGCCATCAGTGAGTCGACTAGCTCCTACAATGAGCAGTTCTTC.

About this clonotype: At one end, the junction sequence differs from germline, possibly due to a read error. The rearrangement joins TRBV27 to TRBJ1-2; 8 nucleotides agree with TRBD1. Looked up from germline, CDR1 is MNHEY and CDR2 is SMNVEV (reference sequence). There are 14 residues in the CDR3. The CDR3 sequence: CTSRRTGTNYGYTF. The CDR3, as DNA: TGTACCAGCAGACGGACAGGGACTAACTATGGCTACACCTTC.

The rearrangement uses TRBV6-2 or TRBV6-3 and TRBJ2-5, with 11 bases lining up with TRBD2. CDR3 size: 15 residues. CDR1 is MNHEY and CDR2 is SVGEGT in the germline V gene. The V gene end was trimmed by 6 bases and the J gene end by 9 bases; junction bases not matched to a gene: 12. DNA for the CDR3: TGTGCCAGCAGCCACTCCGGGACTAGCGGTTCGGCCCAGTACTTC. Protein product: CASSHSGTSGSAQYF.

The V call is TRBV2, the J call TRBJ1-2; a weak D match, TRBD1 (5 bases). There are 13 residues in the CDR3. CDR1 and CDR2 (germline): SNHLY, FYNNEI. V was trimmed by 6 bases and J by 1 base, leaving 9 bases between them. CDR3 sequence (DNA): TGTGCCAGCAGGTCCCAGGGTAACTATGGCTACACCTTC. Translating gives CASRSQGNYGYTF.

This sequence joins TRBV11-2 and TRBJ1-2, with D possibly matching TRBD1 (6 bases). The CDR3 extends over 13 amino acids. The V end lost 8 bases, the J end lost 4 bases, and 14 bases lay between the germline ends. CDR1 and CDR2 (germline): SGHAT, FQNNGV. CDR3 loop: CASGPGARYGYTF. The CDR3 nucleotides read TGTGCCAGCGGCCCAGGGGCGCGCTATGGCTACACCTTC.

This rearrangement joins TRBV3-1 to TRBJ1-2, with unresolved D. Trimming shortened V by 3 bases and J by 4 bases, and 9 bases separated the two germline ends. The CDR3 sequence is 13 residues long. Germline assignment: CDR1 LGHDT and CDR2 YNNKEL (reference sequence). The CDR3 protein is CASSQEEFYGYTF. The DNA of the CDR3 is TGTGCCAGCAGCCAGGAGGAATTCTATGGCTACACCTTC.

The CDR3 spells CASSFRVNYGYTF. The DNA of the CDR3 is TGTGCCAGCAGTTTCCGGGTTAACTATGGCTACACCTTC. V gene TRBV12-3 or TRBV12-4 combines with J gene TRBJ1-2; no definite D call. CDR3 length equals 13 residues. Trimming cost V 3 bases and J 1 base, with 6 bases left between them.

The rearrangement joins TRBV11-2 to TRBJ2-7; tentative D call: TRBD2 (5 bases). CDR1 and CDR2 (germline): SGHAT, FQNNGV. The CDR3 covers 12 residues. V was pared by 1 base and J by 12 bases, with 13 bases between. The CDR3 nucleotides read TGTGCCAGCAGCTTAGCTACTAGTCCCAGGTACTTC. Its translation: CASSLATSPRYF.

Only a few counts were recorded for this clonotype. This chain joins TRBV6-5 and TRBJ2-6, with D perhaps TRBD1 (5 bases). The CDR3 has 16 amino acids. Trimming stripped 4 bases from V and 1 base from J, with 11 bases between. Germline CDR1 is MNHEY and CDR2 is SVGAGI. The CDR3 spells CASSSGRDSGANVLTF. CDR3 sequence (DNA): TGTGCCAGCAGTTCGGGCAGGGATTCTGGGGCCAACGTCCTGACTTTC.